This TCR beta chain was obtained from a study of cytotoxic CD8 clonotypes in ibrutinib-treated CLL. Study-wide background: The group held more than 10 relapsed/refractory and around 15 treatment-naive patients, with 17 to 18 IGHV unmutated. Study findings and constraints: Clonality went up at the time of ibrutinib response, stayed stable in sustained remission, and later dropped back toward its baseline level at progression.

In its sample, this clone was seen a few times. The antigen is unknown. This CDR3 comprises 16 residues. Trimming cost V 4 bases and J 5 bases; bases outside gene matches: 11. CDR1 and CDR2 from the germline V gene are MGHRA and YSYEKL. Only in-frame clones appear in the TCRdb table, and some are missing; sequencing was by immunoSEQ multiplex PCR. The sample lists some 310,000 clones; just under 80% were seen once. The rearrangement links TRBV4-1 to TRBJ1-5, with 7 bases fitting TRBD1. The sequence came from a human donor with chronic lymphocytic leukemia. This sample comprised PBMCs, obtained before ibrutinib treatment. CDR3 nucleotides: TGCGCCAGCAGCCCATACCCCGGGACAGATTATCAGCCCCAGCATTTT. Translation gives CASSPYPGTDYQPQHF.